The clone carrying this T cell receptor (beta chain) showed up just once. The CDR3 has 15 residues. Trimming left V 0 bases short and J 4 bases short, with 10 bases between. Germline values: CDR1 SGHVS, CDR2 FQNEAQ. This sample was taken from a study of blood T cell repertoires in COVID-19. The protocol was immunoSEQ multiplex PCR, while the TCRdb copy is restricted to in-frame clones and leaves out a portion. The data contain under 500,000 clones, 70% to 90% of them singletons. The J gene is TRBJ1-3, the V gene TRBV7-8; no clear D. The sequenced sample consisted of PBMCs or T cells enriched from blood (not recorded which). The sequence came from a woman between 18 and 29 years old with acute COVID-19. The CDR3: CASSLAGAGGNTIYF. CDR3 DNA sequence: TGTGCCAGCAGCTTAGCGGGCGCAGGAGGAAACACCATATATTTT.